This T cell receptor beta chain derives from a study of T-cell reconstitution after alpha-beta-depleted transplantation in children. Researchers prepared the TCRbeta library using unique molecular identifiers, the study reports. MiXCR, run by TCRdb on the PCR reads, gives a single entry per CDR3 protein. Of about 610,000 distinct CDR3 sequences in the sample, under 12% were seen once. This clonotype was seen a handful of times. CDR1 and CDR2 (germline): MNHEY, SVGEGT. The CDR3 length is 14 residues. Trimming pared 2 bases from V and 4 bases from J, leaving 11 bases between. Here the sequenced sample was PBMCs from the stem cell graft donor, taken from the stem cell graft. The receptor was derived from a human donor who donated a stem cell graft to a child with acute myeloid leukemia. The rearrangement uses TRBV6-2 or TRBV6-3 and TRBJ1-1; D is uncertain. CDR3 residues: CASSYEGLSTEAFF. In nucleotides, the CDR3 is TGTGCCAGCAGTTACGAGGGTTTGAGCACTGAAGCTTTCTTT.